One sample yielded the 6 T cell receptor beta chains listed below, sequenced in a study of blood T cell repertoires in COVID-19 (dated by TCRdb to about 2020). Libraries were built with the immunoSEQ multiplex PCR assay. TCRdb retrieved this table from immuneACCESS and kept in-frame rearrangements only. Not all clones are present; in checked studies, unresolved V genes account for under half, and no reason is known for the remainder. For this sample there are roughly 290,000 clones; roughly 91% appear just once. The leading ten clones occupy under 0.95% of the sample. The sequencing sample was made of peripheral blood. Source of these receptors: a man under 40 with acute or convalescent COVID-19.

The chain couples TRBV11-2 to TRBJ2-7, with unresolved D. CDR1 is SGHAT and CDR2 is FQNNGV in the germline V gene. The CDR3 covers 13 residues. Trimming took off 2 bases at V and 0 bases at J, with 5 bases between the two ends. The DNA of the CDR3 is TGTGCCAGCAGCTTACATGTCTCCTACGAGCAGTACTTC. It specifies CASSLHVSYEQYF.

The V call is TRBV6-5, the J call TRBJ2-3; D possibly corresponds to TRBD2 (6 bases). Germline V gene data show CDR1 as MNHEY and CDR2 as SVGAGI. CDR3 length: 15 residues. Trimming took off 7 bases at V and 2 bases at J, with 16 bases between the two ends. CDR3 nucleotide sequence: TGTGCCAGCAAGCTTGTCGGGACTTCCACAGATACGCAGTATTTT. Translated: CASKLVGTSTDTQYF.

This clone has a handful of counts. The chain uses TRBV18 and TRBJ1-1, with a weak D call TRBD1 (5 bases). This CDR3 region has 15 residues. The V end was cut by 5 bases, the J end by 1 base, with 14 bases between. Germline V CDR1 and CDR2: KGHSH, LQKENI. CDR3 bases: TGTGCCAGCTCATTCGCAGTGGGGGGGAACACTGAAGCTTTCTTT. Protein sequence: CASSFAVGGNTEAFF. Full variable domain (rest looked up from reference TRBV18 and TRBJ1-1): NAGVMQNPRHLVRRRGQEARLRCSPMKGHSHVYWYRQLPEEGLKFMVYLQKENIIDESGMPKERFSAEFPKEGPSILRIQQVVRGDSAAYFCASSFAVGGNTEAFFGQGTRLTVV.

The V gene is TRBV5-4, the J gene TRBJ1-4, with 8 positions matching TRBD1. Unmatched junction bases numbered 8, after V lost 2 bases and J lost 11 bases. This CDR3 spans 14 amino acids. Germline assignment: CDR1 SGHNT and CDR2 YYREEE (reference sequence). CDR3 DNA sequence: TGTGCCAGCAGCTTAGGGGACACAGGGGGGAAACTGTTTTTT. Residues: CASSLGDTGGKLFF.

The V and J genes are TRBV7-2 and TRBJ1-5; TRBD1 matches 10 bases. V shed 0 bases, J shed 4 bases, and the junction held 9 bases outside the gene matches. The germline V gene has CDR1 SGHTA and CDR2 FQGNSA. The CDR3 spans 18 residues. Here the CDR3 DNA reads TGTGCCAGCAGCTTAGCAGGACAGGGGGGCATTAGGAATCAGCCCCAGCATTTT. Protein: CASSLAGQGGIRNQPQHF.

The rearrangement uses TRBV9 and TRBJ2-2, with D possibly TRBD2 on 5 matching bases. CDR1 is SGDLS and CDR2 is YYNGEE in the germline V gene. This CDR3 region has 15 residues. Trimming took 5 bases from V and 5 from J, leaving 16 bases between them. This CDR3 reads CASRSGIYGTGELFF. For the CDR3, the DNA is TGTGCCAGCAGGTCGGGGATCTACGGAACCGGGGAGCTGTTTTTT.